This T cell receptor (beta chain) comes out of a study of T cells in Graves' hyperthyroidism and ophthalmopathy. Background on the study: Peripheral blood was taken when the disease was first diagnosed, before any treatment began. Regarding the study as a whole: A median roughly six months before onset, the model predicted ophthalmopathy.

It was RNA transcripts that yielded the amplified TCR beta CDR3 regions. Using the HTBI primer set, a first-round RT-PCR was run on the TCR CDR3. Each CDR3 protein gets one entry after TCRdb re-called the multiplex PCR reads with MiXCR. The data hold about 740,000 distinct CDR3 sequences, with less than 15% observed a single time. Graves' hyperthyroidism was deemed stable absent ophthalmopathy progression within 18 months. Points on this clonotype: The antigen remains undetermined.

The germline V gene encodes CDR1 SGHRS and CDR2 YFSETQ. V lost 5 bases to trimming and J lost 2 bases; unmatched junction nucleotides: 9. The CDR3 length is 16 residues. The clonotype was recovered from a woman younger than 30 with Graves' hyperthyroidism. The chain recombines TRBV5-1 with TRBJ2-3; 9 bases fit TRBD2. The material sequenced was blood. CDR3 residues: CASRPHGGRDTDTQYF. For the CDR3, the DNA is TGCGCCAGCAGACCTCACGGCGGGAGGGACACAGATACGCAGTATTTT.